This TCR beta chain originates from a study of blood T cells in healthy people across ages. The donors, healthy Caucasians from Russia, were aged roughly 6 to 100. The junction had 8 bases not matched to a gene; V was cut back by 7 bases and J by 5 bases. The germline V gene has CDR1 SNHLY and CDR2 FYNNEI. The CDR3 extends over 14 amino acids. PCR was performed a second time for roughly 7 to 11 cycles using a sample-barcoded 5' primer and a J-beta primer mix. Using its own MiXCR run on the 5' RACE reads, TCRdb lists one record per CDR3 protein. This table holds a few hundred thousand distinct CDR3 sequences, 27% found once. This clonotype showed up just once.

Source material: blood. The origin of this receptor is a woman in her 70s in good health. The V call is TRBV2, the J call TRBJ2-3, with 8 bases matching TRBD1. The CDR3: CASNGQGGIDTQYF. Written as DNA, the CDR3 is TGTGCCAGCAACGGACAGGGAGGAATAGATACGCAGTATTTT.